This TCR beta chain was captured in a study of Tregs in tolerant kidney transplant recipients. Related graft donors supplied nonmyeloablative bone marrow transplants, and mixed chimerism was transient. Clones were sequenced by immunoSEQ multiplex PCR, and TCRdb holds only the in-frame ones, with some missing. This sample's table reports roughly 14,000 clones. The source was CD8+ T cells from blood (PBMCs), collected 6 months after the transplant. The sequence was collected from a human patient who received a combined kidney and bone marrow transplant. Some T cells may originate from the graft donor.

The covered CDR3 bases are TGTGCCAGCAGTCTAACAGGGTTCATTTACGAG. This codes for CASSLTGFIYE. The full CDR3 sequence reads CASSLTGFIYEQYF. The chain employs TRBV7-6 and TRBJ2-7; TRBD1 is a possible D gene (6 bases). The sequenced fragment ends 3 residues before the CDR3 boundary, so the rest is inferred from the germline J gene. This CDR3 contains 14 residues. V was pared by 6 bases and J by 4 bases, with 16 bases between. Germline V lookup: CDR1 SGHVS, CDR2 FNYEAQ.